This T cell receptor (beta chain) was documented in a study of cytomegalovirus exposure and HLA in healthy donors. The wider study: There were some 380 genotyped donors. Of these, roughly 84% fell in the genetic ancestry cluster associated with self-reported Caucasian donors. Regarding the study as a whole: The study listed around 150 cytomegalovirus-associated TCR beta chains.

A word on this clone: Its specificity is unknown.

The PCR ran on 60 Vbeta and 13 Jbeta primers. The table came from immunoSEQ multiplex PCR; TCRdb's copy has only in-frame clones and leaves some out. The sample comprises around 130,000 clones, around 70% of which are singletons, and roughly 2% rests with the top ten. V was cut by 4 bases and J by 5 bases, with 6 bases left in between. Per the germline V gene, CDR1 is SGDLS and CDR2 is YYNGEE. This CDR3 has 12 residues. Sequenced: PBMCs. The sequence came from a woman aged 40 to 55 in good health and CMV-seropositive. The J gene is TRBJ2-2, the V gene TRBV9, with D perhaps TRBD1 (5 bases). The CDR3 here is CASSQGTGELFF. CDR3 coding DNA: TGTGCCAGCAGCCAGGGTACCGGGGAGCTGTTTTTT.